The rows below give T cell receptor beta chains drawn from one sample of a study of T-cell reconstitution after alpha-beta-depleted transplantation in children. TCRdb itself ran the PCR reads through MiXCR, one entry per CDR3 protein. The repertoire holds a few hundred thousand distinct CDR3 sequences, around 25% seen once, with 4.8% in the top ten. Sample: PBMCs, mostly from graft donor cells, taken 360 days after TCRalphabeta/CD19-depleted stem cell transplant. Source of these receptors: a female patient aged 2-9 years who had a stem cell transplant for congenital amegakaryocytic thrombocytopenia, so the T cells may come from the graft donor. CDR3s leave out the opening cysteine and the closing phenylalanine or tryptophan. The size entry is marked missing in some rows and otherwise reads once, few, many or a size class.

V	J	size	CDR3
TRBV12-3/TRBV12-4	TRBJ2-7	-	ASSPGTGETYEQY
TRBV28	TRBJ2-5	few	ASKEGTGQETQY
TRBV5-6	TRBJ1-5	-	ASSSTGYQPQH
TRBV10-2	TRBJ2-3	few	ASSEWTSGSPDTQY
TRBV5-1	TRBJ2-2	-	ASSLARTGHTGELF
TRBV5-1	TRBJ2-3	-	ASSFRYLGADTQY
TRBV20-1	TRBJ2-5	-	SARVRGLAGQETQY
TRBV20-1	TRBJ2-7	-	SARDPLRMAYYEQY
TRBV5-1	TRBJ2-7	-	ASSTDRVTRFYEQY
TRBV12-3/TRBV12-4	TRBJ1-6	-	ASSPDRNFPNSPLH
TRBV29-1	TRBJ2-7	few	SVEDPGGRDEQY
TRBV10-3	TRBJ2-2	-	AIRTGTGIKIGNANTGELF
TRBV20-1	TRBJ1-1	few	SAAKSGSKNTEAF
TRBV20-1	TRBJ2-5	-	SARDRAGSPLQETQY
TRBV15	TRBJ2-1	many	ATSRDSTQGKGNEQF
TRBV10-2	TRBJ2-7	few	ASNPSLGAGSYEQY
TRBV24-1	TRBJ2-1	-	AASDLRSGGTYNEQF
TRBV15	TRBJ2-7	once	ATERLLKSSYEQY
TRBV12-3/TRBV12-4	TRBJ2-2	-	ASTPSGRADGELF
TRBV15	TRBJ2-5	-	ATSRAGRRAQETQY
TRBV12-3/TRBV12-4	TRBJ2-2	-	ARSFPPPAQVNTGELF
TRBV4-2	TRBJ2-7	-	ASSQGLIAEGIYEQY